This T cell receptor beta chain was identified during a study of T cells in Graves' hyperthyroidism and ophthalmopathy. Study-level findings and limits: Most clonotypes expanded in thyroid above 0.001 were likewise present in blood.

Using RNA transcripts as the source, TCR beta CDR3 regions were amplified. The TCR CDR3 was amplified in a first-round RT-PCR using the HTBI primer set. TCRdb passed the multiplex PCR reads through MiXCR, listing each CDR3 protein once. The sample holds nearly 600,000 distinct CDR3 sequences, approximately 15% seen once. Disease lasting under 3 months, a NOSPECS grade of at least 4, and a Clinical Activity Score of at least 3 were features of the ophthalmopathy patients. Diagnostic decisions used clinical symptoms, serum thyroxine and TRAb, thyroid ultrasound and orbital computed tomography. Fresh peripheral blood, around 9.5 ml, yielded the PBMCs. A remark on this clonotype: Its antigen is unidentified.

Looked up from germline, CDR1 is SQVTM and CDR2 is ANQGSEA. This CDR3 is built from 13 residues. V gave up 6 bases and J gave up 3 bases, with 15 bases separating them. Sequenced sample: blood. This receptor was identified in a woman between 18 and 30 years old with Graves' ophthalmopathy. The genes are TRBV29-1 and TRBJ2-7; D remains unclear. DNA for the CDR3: TGCAGCGTGACACCATGGGTTGGCTACGAGCAGTACTTC. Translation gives CSVTPWVGYEQYF.